This T cell receptor (beta chain) was profiled in a study of vaccination effects on CD4 cells after COVID-19. With the ViraFEST assay, the study expanded antigen-specific CD4+ T cells using viral peptide pools, then sequenced them. The culture ran for 10 days, and then CD4+ T cells were isolated. The person acquired a PCR-confirmed SARS-CoV-2 infection between March and December 2020. CDR3 length: 13 residues. The V and J ends lost 11 bases and 4 bases respectively, with 17 bases between them. Generated by immunoSEQ multiplex PCR, the TCRdb table keeps only in-frame clones and is missing some. In the table there are around 53,000 clones, under 80% of which are singletons. In the case of this clone: Antigen unknown.

The chain recombines TRBV12-3 or TRBV12-4 with TRBJ1-1; D gene ambiguous. The sample here was CD4+ T cells from PBMCs cultured with HIV peptides, taken before COVID-19 vaccination. Subset reported: HIV-1 Nef peptide pool negative control/reference culture. The TCR comes from a human donor who had a prior SARS-CoV-2 infection. This chain's CDR3 is CAAQREGSTEAFF. As DNA, the CDR3 is TGTGCCGCACAGCGCGAGGGAAGCACTGAAGCTTTCTTT.